This TCR beta chain is from a study of cytomegalovirus exposure and HLA in healthy donors. Vbeta (60) and Jbeta (13) primers were used in the PCR. Data came from immunoSEQ multiplex PCR; TCRdb stores just in-frame clones and leaves some out. The data show about 87,000 clones, approximately 75% seen once. Trimming took off 3 bases at V and 11 bases at J, with 14 bases between the two ends. CDR1 and CDR2 (germline): SGHDT, YYEEEE. This CDR3 is built from 12 residues. As regards this clone: Its specificity is not known.

Study-wide results and caveats: Most of the TCR beta V segments (in an earlier analysis) were productive either about 87% or about 30% of the time. The study put under 200 TCR beta chains on its list as cytomegalovirus-associated. Analysis was performed later, and it showed HLA-associated TCR beta chains to be more clonally expanded than equally common others.

This receptor was obtained from a woman aged 40 to 55 in good health and CMV-seronegative. The specimen sequenced was PBMCs. The gene calls are TRBV5-6 and TRBJ1-1; no definite D call. The CDR3 nucleotides read TGTGCCAGCAGCTCCTCTGATGCGGTGGCTTTCTTT. The encoded protein is CASSSSDAVAFF.